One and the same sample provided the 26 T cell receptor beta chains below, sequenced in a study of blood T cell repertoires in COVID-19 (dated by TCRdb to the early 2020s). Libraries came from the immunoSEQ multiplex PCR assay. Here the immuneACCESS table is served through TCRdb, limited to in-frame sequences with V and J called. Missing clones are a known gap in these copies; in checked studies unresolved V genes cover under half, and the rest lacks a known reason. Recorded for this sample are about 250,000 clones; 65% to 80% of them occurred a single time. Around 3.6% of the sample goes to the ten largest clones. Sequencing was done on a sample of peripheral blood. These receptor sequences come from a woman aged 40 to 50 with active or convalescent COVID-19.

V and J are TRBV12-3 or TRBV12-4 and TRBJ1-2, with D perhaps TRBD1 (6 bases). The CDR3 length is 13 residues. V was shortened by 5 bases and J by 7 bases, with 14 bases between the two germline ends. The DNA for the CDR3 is TGTGCCAGCAGTGCCGCAGGGGCGGTTGGCTACACCTTC. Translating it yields CASSAAGAVGYTF.

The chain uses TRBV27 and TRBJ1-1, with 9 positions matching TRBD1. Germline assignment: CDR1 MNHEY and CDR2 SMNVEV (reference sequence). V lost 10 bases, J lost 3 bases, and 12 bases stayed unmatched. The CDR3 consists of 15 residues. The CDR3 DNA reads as TGTGCCACCAAAACAGGGGGCGTTAAGGACACTGAAGCTTTCTTT. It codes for CATKTGGVKDTEAFF.

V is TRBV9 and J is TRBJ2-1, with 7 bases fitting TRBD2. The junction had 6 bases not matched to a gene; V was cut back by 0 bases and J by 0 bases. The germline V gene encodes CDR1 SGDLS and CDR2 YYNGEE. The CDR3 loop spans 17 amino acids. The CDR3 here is CASSVDLAVSSYNEQFF. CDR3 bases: TGTGCCAGCAGCGTAGATCTAGCGGTGAGCTCCTACAATGAGCAGTTCTTC.

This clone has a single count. Here the CDR3 reads CASSQGLVGDNSGNTIYF. The CDR3 DNA reads TGCGCCAGCAGCCAAGGGTTAGTGGGGGACAACTCTGGAAACACCATATATTTT. The chain has TRBV4-1 and TRBJ1-3, with D tentatively TRBD1 (6 bases). V lost 1 base and J lost 0, with 16 bases in between. The germline V gene encodes CDR1 MGHRA and CDR2 YSYEKL. The CDR3 runs to 18 residues.

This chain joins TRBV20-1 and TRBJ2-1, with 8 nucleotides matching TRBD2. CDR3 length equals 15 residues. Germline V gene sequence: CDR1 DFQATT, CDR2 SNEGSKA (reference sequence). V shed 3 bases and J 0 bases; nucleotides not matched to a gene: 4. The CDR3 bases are TGCAGTGCTAGTGATGGACTAGCCTCCTACAATGAGCAGTTCTTC. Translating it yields CSASDGLASYNEQFF.

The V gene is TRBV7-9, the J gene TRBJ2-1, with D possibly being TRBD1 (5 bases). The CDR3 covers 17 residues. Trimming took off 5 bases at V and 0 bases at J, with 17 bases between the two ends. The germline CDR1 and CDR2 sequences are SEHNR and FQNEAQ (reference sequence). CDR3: CASSPTTVLSSYNEQFF. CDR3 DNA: TGTGCCAGCAGCCCCACGACAGTATTGAGCTCCTACAATGAGCAGTTCTTC.

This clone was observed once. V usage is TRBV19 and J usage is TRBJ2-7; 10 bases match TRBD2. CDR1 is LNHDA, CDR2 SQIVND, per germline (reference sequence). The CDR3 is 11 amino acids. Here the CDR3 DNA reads TGTGCTACTAGCGGGGCTTACGAGCAGTACTTC. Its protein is CATSGAYEQYF.

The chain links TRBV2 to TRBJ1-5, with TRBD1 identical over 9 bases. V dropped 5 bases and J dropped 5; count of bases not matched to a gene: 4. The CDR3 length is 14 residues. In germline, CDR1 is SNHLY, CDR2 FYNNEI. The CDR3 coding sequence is TGTGCCAGCAGTTCGGGACAGGGCTATCAGCCCCAGCATTTT. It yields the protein CASSSGQGYQPQHF. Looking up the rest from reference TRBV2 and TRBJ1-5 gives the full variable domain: EPEVTQTPSHQVTQMGQEVILRCVPISNHLYFYWYRQILGQKVEFLVSFYNNEISEKSEIFDDQFSVERPDGSNFTLKIRSTKLEDSAMYFCASSSGQGYQPQHFGDGTRLSIL.

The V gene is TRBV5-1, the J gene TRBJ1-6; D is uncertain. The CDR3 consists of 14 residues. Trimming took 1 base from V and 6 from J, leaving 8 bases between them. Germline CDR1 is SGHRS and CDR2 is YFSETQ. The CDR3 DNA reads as TGCGCCAGCAGCTTGACCCAAGCTAATTCACCCCTCCACTTT. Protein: CASSLTQANSPLHF. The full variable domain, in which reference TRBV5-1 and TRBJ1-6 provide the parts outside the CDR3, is KAGVTQTPRYLIKTRGQQVTLSCSPISGHRSVSWYQQTPGQGLQFLFEYFSETQRNKGNFPGRFSGRQFSNSRSEMNVSTLELGDSALYLCASSLTQANSPLHFGNGTRLTVT.

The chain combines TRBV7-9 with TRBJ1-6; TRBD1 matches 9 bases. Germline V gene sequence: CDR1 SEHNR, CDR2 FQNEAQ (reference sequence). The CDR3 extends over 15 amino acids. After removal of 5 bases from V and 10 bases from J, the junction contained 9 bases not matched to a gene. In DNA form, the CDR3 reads TGTGCCAGCAGCACCTACAGGGGGCAAGGATCACCCCTCCACTTT. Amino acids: CASSTYRGQGSPLHF.

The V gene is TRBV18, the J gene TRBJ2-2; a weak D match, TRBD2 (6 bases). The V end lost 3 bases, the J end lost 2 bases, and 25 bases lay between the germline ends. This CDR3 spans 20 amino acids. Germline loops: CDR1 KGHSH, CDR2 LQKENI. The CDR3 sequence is CASSPLVGMWDFRNTGELFF. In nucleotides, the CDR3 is TGTGCCAGCTCACCGTTAGTCGGAATGTGGGACTTTCGAAACACCGGGGAGCTGTTTTTT.

CDR3: CATRGGGYTF. DNA for the CDR3: TGTGCCACAAGGGGTGGAGGCTACACCTTC. The chain recombines TRBV2 with TRBJ1-2, with D possibly TRBD1 on 5 matching bases. The CDR3 runs 10 residues. V lost 10 bases and J 8 bases, leaving 11 bases between the germline ends. Germline lookup yields CDR1 SNHLY and CDR2 FYNNEI.

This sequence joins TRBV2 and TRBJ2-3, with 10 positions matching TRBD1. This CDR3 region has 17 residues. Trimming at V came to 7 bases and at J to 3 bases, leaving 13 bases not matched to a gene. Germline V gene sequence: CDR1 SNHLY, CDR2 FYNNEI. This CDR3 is CASTRGVAGQGTDTQYF. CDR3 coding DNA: TGTGCCAGCACCCGCGGTGTTGCGGGACAGGGGACAGATACGCAGTATTTT.

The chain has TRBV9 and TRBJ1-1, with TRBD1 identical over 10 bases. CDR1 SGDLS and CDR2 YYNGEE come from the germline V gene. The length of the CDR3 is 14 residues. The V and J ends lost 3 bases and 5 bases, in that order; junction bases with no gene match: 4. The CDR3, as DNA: TGTGCCAGCAGCGACAGACAGGGGGCGACTGAAGCTTTCTTT. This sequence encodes CASSDRQGATEAFF.

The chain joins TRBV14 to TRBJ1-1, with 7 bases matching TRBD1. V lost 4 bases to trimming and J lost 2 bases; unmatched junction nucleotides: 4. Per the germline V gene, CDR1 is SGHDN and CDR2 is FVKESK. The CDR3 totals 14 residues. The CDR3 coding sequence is TGTGCCAGCAGCCCGGGACAGCCCAACACTGAAGCTTTCTTT. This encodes CASSPGQPNTEAFF.

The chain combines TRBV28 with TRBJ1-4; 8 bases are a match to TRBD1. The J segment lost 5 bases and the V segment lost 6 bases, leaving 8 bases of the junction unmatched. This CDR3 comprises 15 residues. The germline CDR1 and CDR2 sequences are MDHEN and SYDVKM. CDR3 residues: CASREQGAPNEKLFF. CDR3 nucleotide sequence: TGTGCCAGCAGGGAGCAGGGGGCGCCCAATGAAAAACTGTTTTTT.

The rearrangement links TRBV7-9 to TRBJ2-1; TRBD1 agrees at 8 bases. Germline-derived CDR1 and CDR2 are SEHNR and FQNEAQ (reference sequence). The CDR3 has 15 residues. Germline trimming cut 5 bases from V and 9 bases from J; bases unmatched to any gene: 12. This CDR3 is CASSLRQGRHGEQFF. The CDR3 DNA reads TGTGCCAGCAGCCTTCGACAGGGGAGACACGGTGAGCAGTTCTTC.

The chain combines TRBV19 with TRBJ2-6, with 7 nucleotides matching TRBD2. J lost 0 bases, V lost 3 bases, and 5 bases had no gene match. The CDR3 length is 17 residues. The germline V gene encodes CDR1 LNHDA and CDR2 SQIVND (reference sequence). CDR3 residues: CASSIRGRGSGANVLTF. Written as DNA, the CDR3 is TGTGCCAGTAGTATTCGGGGGAGGGGCTCTGGGGCCAACGTCCTGACTTTC.

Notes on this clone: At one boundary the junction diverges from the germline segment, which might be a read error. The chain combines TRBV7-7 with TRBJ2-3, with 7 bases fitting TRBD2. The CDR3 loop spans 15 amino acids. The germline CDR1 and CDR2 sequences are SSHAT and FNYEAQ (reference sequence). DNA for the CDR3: TGTGCTAGCAGCTTAGAGCGGGGAAGCACAGATACGCAGTATTTT. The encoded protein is CASSLERGSTDTQYF. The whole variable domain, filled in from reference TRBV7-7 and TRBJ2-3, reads GAGVSQSPRYKVTKRGQDVTLRCDPISSHATLYWYQQALGQGPEFLTYFNYEAQPDKSGLPSDRFSAERPEGSISTLTIQRTEQRDSAMYRCASSLERGSTDTQYFGPGTRLTVL.

CDR3 DNA: TGTGCCAGCACCGAGGAGCAGGGGCACTATGGCTACACCTTC. Protein sequence: CASTEEQGHYGYTF. The chain is built from TRBV2 and TRBJ1-2; possible D gene TRBD1, 6 bases. The CDR3 sequence is 14 residues long. From germline, CDR1 is SNHLY and CDR2 FYNNEI. Trimming shortened V by 7 bases and J by 3 bases, and 15 bases separated the two germline ends.

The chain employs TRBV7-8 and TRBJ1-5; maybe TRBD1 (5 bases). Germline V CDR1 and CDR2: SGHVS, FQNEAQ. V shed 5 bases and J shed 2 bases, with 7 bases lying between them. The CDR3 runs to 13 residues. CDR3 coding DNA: TGTGCCAGCAGCGTACAGGGCAATCAGCCCCAGCATTTT. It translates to CASSVQGNQPQHF.

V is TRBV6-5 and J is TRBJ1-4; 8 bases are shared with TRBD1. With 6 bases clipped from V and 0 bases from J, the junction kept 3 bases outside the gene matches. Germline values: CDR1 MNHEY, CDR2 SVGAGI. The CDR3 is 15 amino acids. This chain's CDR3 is CASRLTGATNEKLFF. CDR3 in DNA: TGTGCCAGCAGGTTGACAGGGGCAACTAATGAAAAACTGTTTTTT.

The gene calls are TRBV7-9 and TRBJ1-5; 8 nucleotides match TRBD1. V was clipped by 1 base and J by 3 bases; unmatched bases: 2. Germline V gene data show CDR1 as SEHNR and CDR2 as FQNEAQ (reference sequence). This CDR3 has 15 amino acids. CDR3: CASSLGTGYNQPQHF. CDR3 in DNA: TGTGCCAGCAGCTTAGGGACAGGGTACAATCAGCCCCAGCATTTT.

The CDR3 DNA sequence: TGTGCCAGCAGTTTAGGACAGAGGGGAGATACGCAGTATTTT. The encoded protein is CASSLGQRGDTQYF. The chain joins TRBV28 to TRBJ2-3; D might be TRBD1 (6 bases). CDR1 is MDHEN, CDR2 SYDVKM, per germline. The CDR3 is 14 residues long. V lost 2 bases and J lost 5, with 11 bases in between.

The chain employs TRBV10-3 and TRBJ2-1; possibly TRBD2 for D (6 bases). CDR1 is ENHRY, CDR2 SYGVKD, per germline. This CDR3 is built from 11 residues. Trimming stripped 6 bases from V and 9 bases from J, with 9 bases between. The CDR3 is CAIRGSGEQFF. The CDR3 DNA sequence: TGTGCCATCAGGGGTAGCGGTGAGCAGTTCTTC.

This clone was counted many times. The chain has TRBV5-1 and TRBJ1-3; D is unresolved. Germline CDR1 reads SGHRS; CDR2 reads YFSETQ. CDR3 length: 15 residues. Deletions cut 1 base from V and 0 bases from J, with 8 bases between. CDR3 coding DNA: TGCGCCAGCAGCTTGTCAGGAATCTCTGGAAACACCATATATTTT. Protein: CASSLSGISGNTIYF. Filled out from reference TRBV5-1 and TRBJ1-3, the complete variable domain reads KAGVTQTPRYLIKTRGQQVTLSCSPISGHRSVSWYQQTPGQGLQFLFEYFSETQRNKGNFPGRFSGRQFSNSRSEMNVSTLELGDSALYLCASSLSGISGNTIYFGEGSWLTVV.